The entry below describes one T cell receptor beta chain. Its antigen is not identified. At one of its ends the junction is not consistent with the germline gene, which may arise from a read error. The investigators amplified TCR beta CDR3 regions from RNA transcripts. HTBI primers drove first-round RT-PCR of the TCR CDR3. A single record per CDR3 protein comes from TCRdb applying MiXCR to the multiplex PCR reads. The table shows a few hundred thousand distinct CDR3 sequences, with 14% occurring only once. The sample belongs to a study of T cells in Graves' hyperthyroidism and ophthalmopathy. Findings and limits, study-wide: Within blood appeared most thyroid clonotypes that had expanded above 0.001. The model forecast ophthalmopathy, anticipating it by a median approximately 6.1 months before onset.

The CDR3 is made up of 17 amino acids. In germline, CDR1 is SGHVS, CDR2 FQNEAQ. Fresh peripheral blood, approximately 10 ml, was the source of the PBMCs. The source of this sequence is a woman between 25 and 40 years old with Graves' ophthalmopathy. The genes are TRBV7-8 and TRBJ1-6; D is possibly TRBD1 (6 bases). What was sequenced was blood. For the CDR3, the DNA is TGTGCCAGCAGCCAGGGGTCAATTCCAGTTTTTAATTCGCCCCTCCACTTT. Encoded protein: CASSQGSIPVFNSPLHF. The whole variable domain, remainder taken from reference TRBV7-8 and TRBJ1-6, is GAGVSQSPRYKVAKRGQDVALRCDPISGHVSLFWYQQALGQGPEFLTYFQNEAQLDKSGLPSDRFFAERPEGSVSTLKIQRTQQEDSAVYLCASSQGSIPVFNSPLHFGNGTRLTVT.